These 32 T cell receptor beta chains came from one sample sequenced in a study of blood T cells in healthy people across ages. The use of a sample-barcoded 5' primer and a J-beta primer mix characterized a second PCR of roughly 7 to 11 cycles. TCRdb passed the 5' RACE reads through MiXCR, listing each CDR3 protein once. Here the sample spans approximately 680,000 distinct CDR3 sequences, roughly 32% being singletons. The sequencing sample was made of blood. The receptors were gathered from a woman of 80 years or more in good health.

CDR3 amino acids: CASSQVQRGEGDQPQHF. The CDR3 DNA sequence: TGCGCCAGCAGCCAAGTTCAGAGGGGAGAAGGGGATCAGCCCCAGCATTTT. This sequence joins TRBV4-1 and TRBJ1-5, with a tentative D call TRBD1 (5 bases). CDR3 length equals 17 residues. CDR1 is MGHRA and CDR2 is YSYEKL in the germline V gene. Between the trimmed V and J ends, which lost 1 base and 5 bases, there was a span of 18 bases.

The table lists this clonotype with a few counts. The V call is TRBV7-2, the J call TRBJ2-3, with D unresolved. V shed 8 bases and J shed 6 bases, with 12 bases lying between them. Germline V lookup: CDR1 SGHTA, CDR2 FQGNSA. The CDR3 length is 12 residues. CDR3 loop: CASGLARDTQYF. Written as DNA, the CDR3 is TGTGCCAGCGGCCTTGCGCGGGATACGCAGTATTTT.

As for this clonotype: At one end the junction does not follow the germline gene, possibly because of a read error. This chain connects TRBV7-6 to TRBJ2-7, with TRBD1 matching 7 bases. The CDR3 length is 17 residues. Looked up from germline, CDR1 is SGHVS and CDR2 is FNYEAQ. The CDR3 nucleotides are TGTGCCAGCAGCTTAAGACCCCCCGGGACAGACTCCTACGGGCAGTACTTC. Amino acid sequence: CASSLRPPGTDSYGQYF.

This clonotype was observed many times. The rearrangement links TRBV29-1 to TRBJ2-3, with TRBD2 identical over 13 bases. Losses at the gene ends were 6 bases for V and 2 bases for J; bases not matched to a gene: 5. Germline loops: CDR1 SQVTM, CDR2 ANQGSEA. The CDR3 runs to 15 residues. The DNA for the CDR3 is TGCAGCGTCGGGACTAGCGGGGTGCACACAGATACGCAGTATTTT. This encodes CSVGTSGVHTDTQYF.

V usage is TRBV6-1 and J usage is TRBJ1-1; TRBD1 matches 8 bases. With 5 bases clipped from V and 10 bases from J, the junction kept 12 bases outside the gene matches. Germline V gene lookup returns CDR1 MNHNS and CDR2 SASEGT. This CDR3 is built from 14 residues. CDR3 sequence reads: CASSPSGQGLRAFF. The CDR3 nucleotides are TGTGCCAGCAGTCCCTCAGGACAGGGTCTTCGAGCTTTCTTT.

This clonotype has only a few counts. A read error may be the cause here, since a much bigger clone is one base away. This chain connects TRBV24-1 to TRBJ2-1, with TRBD2 identical over 14 bases. With 5 bases clipped from V and 8 bases from J, the junction kept 7 bases outside the gene matches. The CDR3 extends over 16 amino acids. The germline CDR1 and CDR2 sequences are KGHDR and SFDVKD. CDR3 region: CATSAPTSGGGDEQFF. The CDR3 DNA reads TGTGCCACCAGTGCCCCGACTAGCGGGGGGGGCGATGAGCAGTTCTTC.

This sequence joins TRBV27 and TRBJ2-4; no definite D call. Germline CDR1 MNHEY, CDR2 SMNVEV (reference sequence). The V end lost 2 bases, the J end lost 2 bases, and 7 bases lay between the germline ends. This CDR3 has 14 residues. The CDR3 DNA follows: TGTGCCAGCAGTTTAGCTTCAACCAAAAACATTCAGTACTTC. Its translation: CASSLASTKNIQYF.

This clonotype was counted at least ten times. V gene TRBV6-5 combines with J gene TRBJ2-2; tentatively, D is TRBD2 (6 bases). Looked up from germline, CDR1 is MNHEY and CDR2 is SVGAGI. The CDR3 consists of 15 residues. Trimming stripped 6 bases from V and 6 bases from J, with 17 bases between. Here the CDR3 reads CASRSGRRGPGELFF. CDR3 in DNA: TGTGCCAGCAGGTCCGGTAGGAGGGGTCCCGGGGAGCTGTTTTTT.

This clonotype occurred many times. V and J are TRBV29-1 and TRBJ1-5; maybe TRBD1 (5 bases). Germline V gene data show CDR1 as SQVTM and CDR2 as ANQGSEA. The CDR3 sequence is 13 residues long. V was shortened by 5 bases and J by 1 base, with 9 bases between the two germline ends. The CDR3 reads CSVTWDSNQPQHF. Written as DNA, the CDR3 is TGCAGCGTTACTTGGGACAGCAATCAGCCCCAGCATTTT.

Regarding this clonotype: A much larger clone differs by one base, so this may be a read error. This chain joins TRBV7-3 and TRBJ2-7, with TRBD1 as a possible D gene (5 bases). The CDR3 contains 15 residues. Germline CDR1 and CDR2: SGHTA and FQGTGA. V dropped 0 bases and J dropped 7 bases, with 16 bases sitting between them. For the CDR3, the DNA is TGTGCCAGCAGCTTAACGGGGCCCTCCTACAATGAGCAGTACTTC. Translated, it gives CASSLTGPSYNEQYF.

In this sample, this clonotype turned up many times. This chain connects TRBV15 to TRBJ1-2; D unresolved. From germline, CDR1 is LNHNV and CDR2 YYDKDF (reference sequence). CDR3 length: 17 amino acids. Trimming pared 0 bases from V and 0 bases from J, leaving 14 bases between. The CDR3 sequence: CATSREFSQAANYGYTF. The CDR3 nucleotides read TGTGCCACCAGCAGAGAGTTCAGCCAGGCCGCTAACTATGGCTACACCTTC.

A note on this clonotype: A much more abundant neighbour one base away suggests this may be a read error. The genes are TRBV5-1 and TRBJ2-1; weak D call: TRBD2 (7 bases). The DNA matches TRBJ2-7 better at its end, which makes the J call doubtful. The CDR3 is 16 amino acids. Germline CDR1 and CDR2: SGHRS and YFSETQ. CDR3 DNA sequence: TGCGCCACCAAACCAAGCGGCGGGGGCTTCTACAATGAGCAGTACTTC. It encodes CATKPSGGGFYNEQYF.

This clonotype was counted between two and nine times. V is TRBV5-1 and J is TRBJ1-3, with 7 positions matching TRBD1. Germline values: CDR1 SGHRS, CDR2 YFSETQ. J lost 7 bases, V lost 0 bases, and 1 base had no gene match. This CDR3 has 13 residues. CDR3 bases: TGCGCCAGCAGCTTGGTACAGGGGAACACCATATATTTT. The encoded protein is CASSLVQGNTIYF.

Regarding this clonotype: With a much larger clone just one base away, this may be a read error. The CDR3 spells CAGSEMSGGRRGEQFF. The CDR3 nucleotides read TGCGCCGGCAGTGAGATGAGCGGGGGGCGCAGGGGTGAGCAGTTCTTC. The chain joins TRBV10-2 to TRBJ2-1, with TRBD2 matching 9 bases. CDR3 length equals 16 residues. The germline gives CDR1 WSHSY, CDR2 SAAADI.

Regarding this clonotype: Possible read error: a much larger clone is one base away. This chain joins TRBV20-1 and TRBJ2-7; TRBD2 matches 12 bases. This CDR3 region has 14 residues. The germline gives CDR1 DFQATT, CDR2 SNEGSKA (reference sequence). The V segment lost 3 bases and the J segment 2 bases; nucleotides outside the gene matches: 2. Written as DNA, the CDR3 is TGCAGTGCTAGTGCTAGCGGGGGGGCCTACGAGCAGTACGTC. It translates to CSASASGGAYEQYV.

This clonotype was seen many times. The chain combines TRBV12-3 or TRBV12-4 with TRBJ2-3, with TRBD2 matching over 8 bases. The CDR3 covers 15 residues. Unmatched junction bases numbered 10, after V lost 6 bases and J lost 5 bases. Here the CDR3 reads CASRPAGGGGDTQYF. DNA for the CDR3: TGTGCCAGCAGGCCCGCGGGGGGCGGAGGAGATACGCAGTATTTT.

There are a few counts of this clonotype. The chain has TRBV2 and TRBJ1-4; weak D call: TRBD1 (5 bases). This CDR3 comprises 15 residues. Trimming cost V 5 bases and J 4 bases, with 14 bases left between them. Germline lookup yields CDR1 SNHLY and CDR2 FYNNEI. CDR3 sequence (DNA): TGTGCCAGCAGTTTGGGACGCCAGCATAATGAAAAACTGTTTTTT. Translation gives CASSLGRQHNEKLFF.

This clonotype has at least ten counts. J is TRBJ2-5 and V is TRBV7-9, with a possible D match to TRBD2 (6 bases). Trimming left V 7 bases short and J 0 bases short, with 9 bases between. The germline V gene encodes CDR1 SEHNR and CDR2 FQNEAQ (reference sequence). CDR3 length equals 13 residues. CDR3 amino acids: CASKVADQETQYF. The CDR3 DNA is TGTGCCAGCAAGGTAGCGGACCAAGAGACCCAGTACTTC.

The V and J genes are TRBV6-1 and TRBJ2-3; 9 bases are a match to TRBD2. This CDR3 is built from 18 residues. From germline, CDR1 is MNHNS and CDR2 SASEGT. V lost 2 bases to trimming and J lost 4 bases; unmatched junction nucleotides: 13. CDR3 amino acids: CASSEQKGLASMSDTQYF. The DNA for the CDR3 is TGTGCCAGCAGTGAACAAAAAGGACTAGCGTCAATGTCAGATACGCAGTATTTT.

This clonotype was seen a few times. This chain connects TRBV5-1 to TRBJ2-3; D gene ambiguous. V was cut by 0 bases and J by 2 bases, with 10 bases left in between. Germline values: CDR1 SGHRS, CDR2 YFSETQ. The CDR3 loop spans 15 amino acids. CDR3 coding DNA: TGCGCCAGCAGCTTGGGGGGATACAACACAGATACGCAGTATTTT. Protein: CASSLGGYNTDTQYF.

In this sample, this clonotype turned up many times. The chain uses TRBV7-2 and TRBJ2-1; 8 bases match TRBD1. CDR3 size: 17 residues. The V gene's germline CDR1 is SGHTA and CDR2 FQGNSA. Trimming took 3 bases from V and 1 from J; bases not matched to a gene: 8. The CDR3: CASSFWAGGLSYNEQFF. In DNA form, the CDR3 reads TGTGCCAGCAGCTTTTGGGCAGGGGGCCTTTCCTACAATGAGCAGTTCTTC.

This clonotype was counted ten times or more. This chain connects TRBV5-1 to TRBJ2-6; TRBD1 might be the D (5 bases). The CDR3 consists of 19 residues. Germline CDR1 reads SGHRS; CDR2 reads YFSETQ. V lost 4 bases and J 0 bases, leaving 20 bases between the germline ends. CDR3 bases: TGCGCCAGCAGCCCGTGGGGCGCACTAACCTCCTCTGGGGCCAACGTCCTGACTTTC. Translated: CASSPWGALTSSGANVLTF. Variable domain in full (rest from reference TRBV5-1 and TRBJ2-6): KAGVTQTPRYLIKTRGQQVTLSCSPISGHRSVSWYQQTPGQGLQFLFEYFSETQRNKGNFPGRFSGRQFSNSRSEMNVSTLELGDSALYLCASSPWGALTSSGANVLTFGAGSRLTVL.

The rearrangement uses TRBV12-3 or TRBV12-4 and TRBJ2-3; the D is unclear. With 3 bases removed from V and 6 bases from J, the gap between germline ends came to 16 bases. This CDR3 contains 15 residues. The CDR3 loop is CASSFPPGREDTQYF. The CDR3 region has the DNA TGTGCCAGCAGTTTCCCCCCGGGCCGAGAGGATACGCAGTATTTT.

This clonotype was seen at least ten times. The rearrangement links TRBV20-1 to TRBJ2-5, with no clear D. Germline CDR1 and CDR2: DFQATT and SNEGSKA (reference sequence). Trimming cost V 6 bases and J 0 bases, with 5 bases left between them. The CDR3 length is 11 residues. The CDR3 sequence is CSAQDQETQYF. The CDR3 DNA is TGCAGTGCGCAGGACCAAGAGACCCAGTACTTC.

This clonotype was seen ten or more times. V usage is TRBV5-1 and J usage is TRBJ1-2; tentatively, D is TRBD1 (5 bases). The CDR3 has 13 amino acids. From germline, CDR1 is SGHRS and CDR2 YFSETQ. V gave up 7 bases and J gave up 0 bases, with 10 bases separating them. The CDR3 region is CASGASSNYGYTF. Here the CDR3 DNA reads TGCGCCAGCGGGGCCTCTTCTAACTATGGCTACACCTTC.

The chain is built from TRBV20-1 and TRBJ2-1, with 12 bases that match TRBD2. The V gene's germline CDR1 is DFQATT and CDR2 SNEGSKA (reference sequence). V lost 1 base, J lost 8 bases, and 6 bases stayed unmatched. This CDR3 spans 15 amino acids. CDR3 amino acids: CSARVPGTSGHEQFF. DNA for the CDR3: TGCAGTGCTAGAGTTCCCGGGACTAGCGGGCATGAGCAGTTCTTC.

This clonotype is a singleton in its sample. The rearrangement joins TRBV20-1 to TRBJ2-1, with TRBD2 matching over 9 bases. The CDR3 extends over 16 amino acids. Per the germline V gene, CDR1 is DFQATT and CDR2 is SNEGSKA (reference sequence). Trimming cost V 5 bases and J 4 bases; bases outside gene matches: 12. The CDR3 loop is CSAPPAASGDYNEQFF. The CDR3 bases are TGCAGTGCTCCCCCCGCTGCTAGCGGGGATTACAATGAGCAGTTCTTC.

The chain carries TRBV6-5 and TRBJ2-3; D call uncertain. V lost 2 bases and J 0 bases, leaving 12 bases between the germline ends. CDR3 size: 16 residues. From germline, CDR1 is MNHEY and CDR2 SVGAGI. The CDR3 DNA reads as TGTGCCAGCAGTTACCAAAAACTTCCAAGCACAGATACGCAGTATTTT. Encoded protein: CASSYQKLPSTDTQYF.

Many counts were recorded for this clonotype. This chain connects TRBV7-3 to TRBJ1-4, with D perhaps TRBD1 (6 bases). Trimming pared 5 bases from V and 0 bases from J, leaving 16 bases between. The CDR3 spans 17 residues. Germline V gene lookup returns CDR1 SGHTA and CDR2 FQGTGA. In DNA, the CDR3 is TGTGCCAGCAGCCAGACAGGAGCCTCCGCAACTAATGAAAAACTGTTTTTT. Translating it yields CASSQTGASATNEKLFF.

This clonotype appeared many times. The chain is built from TRBV21-1 and TRBJ2-1; the table's D call TRBD1 went unverified against the DNA. TRBV21-1 is described as a pseudogene. The CDR3 extends over 13 amino acids. The CDR3: CAGDRAGGYEQFF. CDR3 in DNA: TGTGCCGGCGACCGGGCAGGGGGGTATGAGCAGTTCTTC.

V gene TRBV20-1 combines with J gene TRBJ1-6, with TRBD1 identical over 7 bases. The CDR3 extends over 15 amino acids. The V gene's germline CDR1 is DFQATT and CDR2 SNEGSKA (reference sequence). The V segment lost 5 bases and the J segment 0 bases; nucleotides outside the gene matches: 4. CDR3 DNA: TGCAGTGCTGGGGACAGCAGCTCCTATAATTCACCCCTCCACTTT. Translation: CSAGDSSSYNSPLHF.

This chain uses TRBV19 with TRBJ1-5; D possibly corresponds to TRBD1 (6 bases). V lost 6 bases, J lost 6 bases, and 15 bases lay in between. The CDR3 loop spans 14 amino acids. Germline CDR1 reads LNHDA; CDR2 reads SQIVND (reference sequence). The DNA for the CDR3 is TGTGCCAGTAGCGCCGCAGGGGCTTTTCAGCCCCAGCATTTT. This gives the protein CASSAAGAFQPQHF.